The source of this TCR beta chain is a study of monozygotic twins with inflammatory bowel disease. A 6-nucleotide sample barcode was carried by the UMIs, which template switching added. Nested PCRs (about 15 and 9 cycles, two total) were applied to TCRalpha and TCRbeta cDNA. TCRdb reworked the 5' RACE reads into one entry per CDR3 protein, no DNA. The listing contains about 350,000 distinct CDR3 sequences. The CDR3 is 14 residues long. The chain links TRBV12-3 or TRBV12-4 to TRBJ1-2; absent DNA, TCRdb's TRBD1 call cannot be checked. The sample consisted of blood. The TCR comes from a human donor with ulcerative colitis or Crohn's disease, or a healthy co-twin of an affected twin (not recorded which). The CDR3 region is CASSPDRGFYGYTF.